The 11 T cell receptor beta chains below all came from one sample that was sequenced in a study of blood T cell repertoires in COVID-19. Profiling relied on immunoSEQ multiplex PCR, and the TCRdb table lists in-frame clones only, not all of them. Of about 300,000 clones listed, roughly 90% are singletons. The specimen sequenced was PBMCs or T cells enriched from blood (not recorded which). The receptor source for this set is a woman in her 30s who had recovered from COVID-19.

The V and J genes are TRBV2 and TRBJ1-3; D is unclear. The germline V gene has CDR1 SNHLY and CDR2 FYNNEI. This CDR3 is built from 17 residues. V shed 0 bases and J shed 0 bases, with 12 bases lying between them. The CDR3 here is CASSEARPAPSGNTIYF. The CDR3 region has the DNA TGTGCCAGCAGTGAAGCCCGCCCTGCGCCCTCTGGAAACACCATATATTTT.

The chain recombines TRBV29-1 with TRBJ2-2; TRBD1 agrees at 9 bases. The CDR3 has 13 amino acids. The germline V gene encodes CDR1 SQVTM and CDR2 ANQGSEA. V gave up 7 bases and J gave up 3 bases; unmatched junction bases: 3. The CDR3 loop reads CSAGQGHTGELFF. The CDR3 DNA follows: TGCAGCGCCGGACAGGGGCACACCGGGGAGCTGTTTTTT.

The rearrangement links TRBV18 to TRBJ1-1; D is undetermined. This CDR3 is built from 13 residues. V was trimmed by 6 bases and J by 6 bases, leaving 14 bases between them. Germline V CDR1 and CDR2: KGHSH, LQKENI. This CDR3 reads CASSPSWGAEAFF. The CDR3 coding sequence is TGTGCCAGCTCCCCCTCGTGGGGAGCTGAAGCTTTCTTT.

This chain connects TRBV28 to TRBJ1-2, with 7 bases aligning to TRBD1. With 4 bases clipped from V and 7 bases from J, the junction kept 12 bases outside the gene matches. The germline V gene has CDR1 MDHEN and CDR2 SYDVKM. This CDR3 region has 15 residues. In DNA form, the CDR3 reads TGTGCCAGCAGTTCATTGACAGGGCGCGGTTTTGGCTACACCTTC. Its protein product is CASSSLTGRGFGYTF.

The J gene is TRBJ1-1, the V gene TRBV21-1; the DNA was not compared with TRBD1, the D call given in the table. TRBV21-1 is described as a pseudogene. The CDR3 runs 16 residues. The CDR3 DNA reads as TGTGCCAGCAGCAAAAGGACGACAGGGCTGAACACTGAAGCTTTCTTT. This gives the protein CASSKRTTGLNTEAFF.

This chain uses TRBV4-3 with TRBJ2-7; 11 positions agree with TRBD1. Trimming cost V 3 bases and J 7 bases; bases outside gene matches: 11. The germline gives CDR1 LGHNA, CDR2 YSLEER. This CDR3 is built from 16 residues. Written as DNA, the CDR3 is TGCGCCAGCAGCCAGCTATCGACGGACAGGGGGCGAGAGCAGTACTTC. It translates to CASSQLSTDRGREQYF.

This clone was found a few times. This chain uses TRBV28 with TRBJ1-5; TRBD1 might be the D (5 bases). The CDR3 totals 16 residues. CDR1 and CDR2 from the germline V gene are MDHEN and SYDVKM. V gave up 7 bases and J gave up 2 bases, with 18 bases separating them. The CDR3 loop is CASISDGGTRNQPQHF. In DNA form, the CDR3 reads TGTGCCAGCATCTCCGATGGGGGGACGCGCAATCAGCCCCAGCATTTT.

V usage is TRBV6-1 and J usage is TRBJ1-4, with D hard to call. This CDR3 region has 12 residues. Germline CDR1 MNHNS, CDR2 SASEGT. V lost 2 bases, J lost 8 bases, and 6 bases lay in between. The CDR3 sequence: CASSELREKLFF. The CDR3 bases are TGTGCCAGCAGTGAACTACGAGAAAAACTGTTTTTT.

In regard to this clone: The same CDR3 arises from other DNA sequences in this sample as well. The chain couples TRBV19 to TRBJ1-5, with D maybe TRBD1 (5 bases). Trimming stripped 3 bases from V and 0 bases from J, with 9 bases between. Germline CDR1 LNHDA, CDR2 SQIVND (reference sequence). CDR3 length: 15 amino acids. CDR3 DNA sequence: TGTGCCAGTAGTATCGACAGCTATAGCAATCAGCCCCAGCATTTT. This codes for CASSIDSYSNQPQHF.

The chain links TRBV10-3 to TRBJ2-7; 8 bases agree with TRBD2. V shed 4 bases and J 5 bases; nucleotides not matched to a gene: 10. The CDR3 covers 15 residues. Germline V gene data show CDR1 as ENHRY and CDR2 as SYGVKD. CDR3 DNA sequence: TGTGCCATCAGTGTGGGTGCGGCGGGAGGAAACGAGCAGTACTTC. Amino acids: CAISVGAAGGNEQYF.

V usage is TRBV24-1 and J usage is TRBJ1-1, with TRBD1 as a possible D gene (5 bases). There are 13 residues in the CDR3. Germline values: CDR1 KGHDR, CDR2 SFDVKD. Trimming stripped 2 bases from V and 8 bases from J, with 11 bases between. CDR3 DNA: TGTGCCACCAGTGATTGGGGCACGGCGGAAGCTTTCTTT. As protein: CATSDWGTAEAFF.